The 18 T cell receptor beta chains presented below share a single source sample, sequenced in a study of T-cell memory formation after mild COVID-19. TCRdb re-analysed the 5' RACE reads in MiXCR, keeping a single row per CDR3 protein. The sample carries approximately 180,000 distinct CDR3 sequences, approximately 16% recorded once. Sequenced sample: PBMCs or a T cell subset sorted from them (not recorded which). These receptors were obtained from an adult woman who had mild COVID-19 (a few samples of this study predate the infection). Cell type and time point are not known.

This clonotype was counted between two and nine times. The chain joins TRBV7-9 to TRBJ2-5; a weak D match, TRBD2 (5 bases). In germline, CDR1 is SEHNR, CDR2 FQNEAQ (reference sequence). V was shortened by 2 bases and J by 10 bases, with 11 bases between the two germline ends. CDR3 length: 12 amino acids. This chain's CDR3 is CASSLMSEGQYF. Written as DNA, the CDR3 is TGTGCCAGCAGCTTAATGTCAGAGGGCCAGTACTTC.

This clonotype showed up just a few times. The J gene is TRBJ2-5, the V gene TRBV4-1; 9 bases are shared with TRBD1. The V gene end was trimmed by 4 bases and the J gene end by 5 bases; junction bases not matched to a gene: 11. CDR1 and CDR2 from the germline V gene are MGHRA and YSYEKL. CDR3 size: 16 residues. Here the CDR3 DNA reads TGCGCCAGCAGCCCCCGGGGGACAGGGAGTTTGGAGACCCAGTACTTC. As protein: CASSPRGTGSLETQYF.

This clonotype occurred a few times. This sequence joins TRBV5-1 and TRBJ2-1; 7 bases are a match to TRBD1. Germline trimming cut 3 bases from V and 1 base from J; bases unmatched to any gene: 4. This CDR3 is built from 15 residues. CDR1 is SGHRS, CDR2 YFSETQ, per germline. The CDR3 nucleotides are TGCGCCAGCAGCTCGGACAGGTGGTCCTACAATGAGCAGTTCTTC. Protein product: CASSSDRWSYNEQFF.

The chain uses TRBV7-9 and TRBJ1-1, with TRBD1 as a possible D gene (5 bases). Germline V gene data show CDR1 as SEHNR and CDR2 as FQNEAQ (reference sequence). The CDR3 contains 16 residues. Trimming stripped 3 bases from V and 1 base from J, with 15 bases between. The CDR3 coding sequence is TGTGCCAGCAGCTTCCGACCCGGGGCTGGGAACACTGAAGCTTTCTTT. It codes for CASSFRPGAGNTEAFF.

This clonotype is medium-sized within its sample. The chain has TRBV7-3 and TRBJ2-7; maybe TRBD2 (6 bases). CDR1 is SGHTA and CDR2 is FQGTGA in the germline V gene. The V and J ends lost 2 bases and 0 bases respectively, with 11 bases between them. This CDR3 has 15 residues. CDR3 DNA sequence: TGTGCCAGCAGCTTATTAGCGGAAAGCTCCTACGAGCAGTACTTC. Residues: CASSLLAESSYEQYF.

The rearrangement uses TRBV9 and TRBJ2-5; TRBD2 aligns across 10 bases. V lost 3 bases to trimming and J lost 0 bases; unmatched junction nucleotides: 5. CDR1 and CDR2 from the germline V gene are SGDLS and YYNGEE. The CDR3 has 16 amino acids. The CDR3 region is CASSAIAGGNQETQYF. In DNA form, the CDR3 reads TGTGCCAGCAGCGCTATAGCGGGGGGTAACCAAGAGACCCAGTACTTC.

This clonotype was seen only once. The V and J genes are TRBV6-2 or TRBV6-3 and TRBJ1-4; D gene ambiguous. V lost 5 bases and J lost 5, with 12 bases in between. The CDR3 loop spans 14 amino acids. Germline V gene sequence: CDR1 MNHEY, CDR2 SVGEGT. CDR3 DNA: TGTGCCAGCAGTAGGGATTCAAGGAATGAAAAACTGTTTTTT. Translated: CASSRDSRNEKLFF.

This clonotype was counted only a few times. The chain carries TRBV29-1 and TRBJ1-6, with a possible D match to TRBD1 (5 bases). The CDR3 runs 12 residues. Between the trimmed V and J ends, which lost 4 bases and 14 bases, there was a span of 15 bases. The germline V gene encodes CDR1 SQVTM and CDR2 ANQGSEA. CDR3 bases: TGCAGCGTTGGGGTGGGGCGAGAGGCCCTCCACTTT. Translated: CSVGVGREALHF.

The chain is built from TRBV6-5 and TRBJ2-1; 7 nucleotides agree with TRBD1. Germline V gene data show CDR1 as MNHEY and CDR2 as SVGAGI. Trimming at V came to 5 bases and at J to 6 bases, leaving 10 bases not matched to a gene. This CDR3 comprises 15 residues. The chain's CDR3 is CASSQDRSRFNEQFF. The CDR3 DNA is TGTGCCAGCAGTCAGGACAGGTCAAGGTTCAATGAGCAGTTCTTC.

A few counts support this clonotype. The chain joins TRBV12-3 or TRBV12-4 to TRBJ2-2, with D perhaps matching TRBD1 (6 bases). The CDR3 has 16 residues. V was clipped by 8 bases and J by 1 base, with 17 bases between them. The CDR3 DNA follows: TGTGCCAGCCATCCGAGGGGCAGGGGGAACACCGGGGAGCTGTTTTTT. Protein: CASHPRGRGNTGELFF.

This clonotype has more than one count but fewer than ten. The chain uses TRBV6-5 and TRBJ1-6, with a possible D match to TRBD1 (5 bases). Germline V gene data show CDR1 as MNHEY and CDR2 as SVGAGI. Trimming left V 4 bases short and J 10 bases short, with 20 bases between. This CDR3 contains 16 residues. The chain's CDR3 is CASSFLTGLGESPLHF. The CDR3 DNA is TGTGCCAGCAGTTTTTTAACGGGCCTGGGGGAATCACCCCTCCACTTT.

The sample holds many counts of this clonotype. The V gene is TRBV4-3, the J gene TRBJ2-1; 8 positions match TRBD2. With 3 bases clipped from V and 0 bases from J, the junction kept 10 bases outside the gene matches. The CDR3 loop spans 18 amino acids. CDR1 and CDR2 from the germline V gene are LGHNA and YSLEER. This chain's CDR3 is CASSQNHLGLASYNEQFF. CDR3 in DNA: TGCGCCAGCAGCCAGAACCACCTCGGACTAGCCTCCTACAATGAGCAGTTCTTC.

A few counts support this clonotype. This sequence joins TRBV7-3 and TRBJ2-3; TRBD2 matches at 8 bases. V was clipped by 6 bases and J by 3 bases; unmatched bases: 5. The CDR3 length is 14 residues. CDR1 is SGHTA and CDR2 is FQGTGA in the germline V gene. In DNA form, the CDR3 reads TGTGCCAGCAGGCCTACGGGGGGGACAGATACGCAGTATTTT. Translation: CASRPTGGTDTQYF.

This clonotype was seen at least ten times. This chain connects TRBV7-6 to TRBJ2-2, with D perhaps assigned TRBD1 or TRBD2 (5 bases each). V was shortened by 0 bases and J by 6 bases, with 8 bases between the two germline ends. The CDR3 consists of 14 residues. Germline V CDR1 and CDR2: SGHVS, FNYEAQ. CDR3 in amino acids: CASSLALGAGELFF. The CDR3 DNA is TGTGCCAGCAGCTTAGCGTTGGGGGCCGGGGAGCTGTTTTTT.

The V gene is TRBV4-2, the J gene TRBJ1-2; TRBD1 is a possible D gene (6 bases). Germline V gene sequence: CDR1 LGHNA, CDR2 YNFKEQ. CDR3 length equals 17 residues. Trimming pared 0 bases from V and 2 bases from J, leaving 16 bases between. The CDR3 coding sequence is TGTGCCAGCAGCCAAGATAATCACCCAGGGGCCAACTATGGCTACACCTTC. This translates into CASSQDNHPGANYGYTF.

The chain carries TRBV6-2 or TRBV6-3 and TRBJ2-6; TRBD1 is a possible D gene (6 bases). Germline V gene data show CDR1 as MNHEY and CDR2 as SVGEGT. This CDR3 has 15 residues. Trimming cost V 5 bases and J 2 bases, with 10 bases left between them. The CDR3 sequence is CASSKQGTGANVLTF. CDR3 sequence (DNA): TGTGCCAGCAGTAAACAGGGAACTGGGGCCAACGTCCTGACTTTC.

This clonotype has more than one count but fewer than ten. V gene TRBV5-1 combines with J gene TRBJ1-1; the D gene is possibly TRBD1 (6 bases). V was pared by 4 bases and J by 3 bases, with 10 bases between. The CDR3 spans 13 residues. Germline lookup yields CDR1 SGHRS and CDR2 YFSETQ. The CDR3 DNA reads TGCGCCAGCAGCCCGGGACACGACACTGAAGCTTTCTTT. Protein: CASSPGHDTEAFF.

The chain joins TRBV2 to TRBJ2-2; 8 bases are shared with TRBD1. This CDR3 region has 15 residues. Germline lookup yields CDR1 SNHLY and CDR2 FYNNEI. The ends lost 9 bases at V and 3 bases at J; junction bases unmatched: 9. CDR3 sequence: CASPQDRDDTGELFF. The CDR3 coding sequence is TGTGCCAGTCCCCAGGACAGGGATGACACCGGGGAGCTGTTTTTT.